This T cell receptor (beta chain) was captured by sequencing in a study of blood T cell repertoires in COVID-19. Looking at the study overall: Sites across the United States, Italy and Spain contributed samples from acute and convalescent COVID-19. Nucleic acid was either cDNA or gDNA, and it came from T cells, B-cell-depleted T cells, or PBMCs.

The authors' processing: Amplified reference gene primers provided the basis for estimating nucleated cell counts. TCRdb's table, derived via immunoSEQ multiplex PCR, lists solely in-frame clones and lacks some. The V and J calls and clone size are taken from that table; D and trimming were inferred from the DNA. In the table there are about 150,000 clones, 60% to 80% of which are singletons. Comments on this clone: The identical CDR3 is also encoded by other nucleotide sequences in the sample.

Per germline, CDR1 SEHNR and CDR2 FQNEAQ (reference sequence). V was trimmed by 5 bases and J by 4 bases, leaving 8 bases between them. CDR3 length: 12 amino acids. The V call is TRBV7-9, the J call TRBJ1-2, with TRBD1 as a possible D gene (5 bases). The sequencing input was peripheral blood. This sequence originates from a man aged 45-60 years with active or convalescent COVID-19. The CDR3 spells CASSPDSYGYTF. The CDR3 DNA reads TGTGCCAGCAGCCCCGACAGCTATGGCTACACCTTC.